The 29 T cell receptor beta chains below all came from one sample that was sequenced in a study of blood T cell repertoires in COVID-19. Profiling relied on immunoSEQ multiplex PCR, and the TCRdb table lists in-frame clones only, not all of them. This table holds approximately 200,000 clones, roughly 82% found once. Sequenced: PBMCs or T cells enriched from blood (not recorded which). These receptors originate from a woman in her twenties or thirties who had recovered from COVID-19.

The CDR3 here is CASSSGLAGGPDNEQFF. The CDR3 DNA follows: TGTGCCAGCAGTTCGGGACTAGCGGGAGGGCCGGACAATGAGCAGTTCTTC. The rearrangement joins TRBV27 to TRBJ2-1; 16 bases match TRBD2. The junction had 5 bases not matched to a gene; V was cut back by 4 bases and J by 5 bases. The germline CDR1 and CDR2 sequences are MNHEY and SMNVEV (reference sequence). This CDR3 contains 17 residues.

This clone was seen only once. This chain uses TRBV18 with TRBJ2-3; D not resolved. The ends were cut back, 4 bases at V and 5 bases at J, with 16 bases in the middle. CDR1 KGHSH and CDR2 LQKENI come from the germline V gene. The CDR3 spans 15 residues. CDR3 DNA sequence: TGTGCCAGCTCACTTTGGTCCAGAAACGAAGATACGCAGTATTTT. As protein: CASSLWSRNEDTQYF.

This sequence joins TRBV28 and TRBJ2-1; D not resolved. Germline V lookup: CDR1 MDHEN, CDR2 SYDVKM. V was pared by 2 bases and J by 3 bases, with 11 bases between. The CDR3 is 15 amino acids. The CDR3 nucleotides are TGTGCCAGCAGTTTAACCAGTGGAGACTACAATGAGCAGTTCTTC. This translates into CASSLTSGDYNEQFF. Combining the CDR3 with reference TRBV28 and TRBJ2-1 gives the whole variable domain DVKVTQSSRYLVKRTGEKVFLECVQDMDHENMFWYRQDPGLGLRLIYFSYDVKMKEKGDIPEGYSVSREKKERFSLILESASTNQTSMYLCASSLTSGDYNEQFFGPGTRLTVL.

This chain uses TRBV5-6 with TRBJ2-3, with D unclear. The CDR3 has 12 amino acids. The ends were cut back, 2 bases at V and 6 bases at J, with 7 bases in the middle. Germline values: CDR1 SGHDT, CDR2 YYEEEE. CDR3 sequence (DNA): TGTGCCAGCAGCTTACAGAGCGATACGCAGTATTTT. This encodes CASSLQSDTQYF. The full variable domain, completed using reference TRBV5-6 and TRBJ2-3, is DAGVTQSPTHLIKTRGQQVTLRCSPKSGHDTVSWYQQALGQGPQFIFQYYEEEERQRGNFPDRFSGHQFPNYSSELNVNALLLGDSALYLCASSLQSDTQYFGPGTRLTVL.

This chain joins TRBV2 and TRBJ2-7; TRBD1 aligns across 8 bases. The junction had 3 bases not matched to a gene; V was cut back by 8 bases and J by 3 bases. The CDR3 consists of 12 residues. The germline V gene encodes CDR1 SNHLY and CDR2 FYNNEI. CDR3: CASEDRVYEQYF. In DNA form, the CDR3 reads TGTGCCAGCGAGGACAGGGTCTACGAGCAGTACTTC.

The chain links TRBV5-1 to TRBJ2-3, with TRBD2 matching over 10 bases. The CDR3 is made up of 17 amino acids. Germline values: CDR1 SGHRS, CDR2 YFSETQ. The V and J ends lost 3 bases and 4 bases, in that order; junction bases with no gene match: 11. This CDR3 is CASSSGTSGTAPDTQYF. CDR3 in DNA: TGCGCCAGCAGCTCGGGCACTAGCGGGACAGCCCCAGATACGCAGTATTTT.

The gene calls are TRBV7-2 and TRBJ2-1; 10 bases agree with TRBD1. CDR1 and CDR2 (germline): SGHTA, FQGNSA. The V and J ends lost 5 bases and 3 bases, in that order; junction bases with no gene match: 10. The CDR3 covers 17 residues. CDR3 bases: TGTGCCAGCAGCCCGGCCCTAAGGACAGGGGGCTACAATGAGCAGTTCTTC. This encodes CASSPALRTGGYNEQFF.

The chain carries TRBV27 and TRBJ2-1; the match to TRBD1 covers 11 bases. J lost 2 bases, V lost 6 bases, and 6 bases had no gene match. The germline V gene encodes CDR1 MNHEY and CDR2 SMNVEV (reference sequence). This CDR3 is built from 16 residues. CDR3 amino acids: CASRVDRGPTYNEQFF. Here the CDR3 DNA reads TGTGCCAGCAGGGTGGACAGGGGGCCTACCTACAATGAGCAGTTCTTC.

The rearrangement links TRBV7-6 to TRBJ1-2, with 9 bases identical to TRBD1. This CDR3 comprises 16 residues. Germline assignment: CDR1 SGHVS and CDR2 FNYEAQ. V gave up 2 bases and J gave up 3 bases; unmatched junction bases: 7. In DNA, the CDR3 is TGTGCCAGCAGCTTAACCGGGACAGGGACGCACTATGGCTACACCTTC. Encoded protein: CASSLTGTGTHYGYTF.

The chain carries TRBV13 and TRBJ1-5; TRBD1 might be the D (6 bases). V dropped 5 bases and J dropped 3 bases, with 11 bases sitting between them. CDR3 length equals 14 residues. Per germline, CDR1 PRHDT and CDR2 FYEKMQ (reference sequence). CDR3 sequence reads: CASSQGHINQPQHF. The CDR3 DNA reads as TGTGCCAGCAGCCAGGGACACATCAATCAGCCCCAGCATTTT.

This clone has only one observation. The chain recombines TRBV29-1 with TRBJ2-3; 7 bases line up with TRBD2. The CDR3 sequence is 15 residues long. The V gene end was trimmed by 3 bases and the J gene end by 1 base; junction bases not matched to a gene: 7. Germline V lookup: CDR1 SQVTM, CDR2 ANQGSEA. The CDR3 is CSVDSRLAGTDTQYF. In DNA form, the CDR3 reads TGCAGCGTTGATAGCCGGCTAGCGGGCACAGATACGCAGTATTTT.

CDR3 in amino acids: CASSQDYRTRGTGSGNTIYF. In nucleotides, the CDR3 is TGCGCCAGCAGCCAAGATTATCGAACACGGGGTACGGGCTCTGGAAACACCATATATTTT. This chain links TRBV4-1 with TRBJ1-3; D is ambiguous. CDR3 size: 20 residues. CDR1 and CDR2 from the germline V gene are MGHRA and YSYEKL. The V end lost 0 bases, the J end lost 0 bases, and 21 bases lay between the germline ends.

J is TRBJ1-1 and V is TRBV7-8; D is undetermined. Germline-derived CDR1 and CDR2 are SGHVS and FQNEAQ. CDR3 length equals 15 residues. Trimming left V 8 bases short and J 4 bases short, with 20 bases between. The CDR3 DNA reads TGTGCCAGCTTGGCGACTGACCTCGCGGGCACTGAAGCTTTCTTT. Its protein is CASLATDLAGTEAFF.

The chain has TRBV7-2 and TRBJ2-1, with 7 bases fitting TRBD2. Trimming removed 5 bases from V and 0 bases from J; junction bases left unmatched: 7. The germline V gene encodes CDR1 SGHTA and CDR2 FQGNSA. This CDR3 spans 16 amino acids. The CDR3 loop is CASSVTSESSYNEQFF. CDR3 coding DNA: TGTGCCAGCAGCGTCACTAGCGAGAGCTCCTACAATGAGCAGTTCTTC.

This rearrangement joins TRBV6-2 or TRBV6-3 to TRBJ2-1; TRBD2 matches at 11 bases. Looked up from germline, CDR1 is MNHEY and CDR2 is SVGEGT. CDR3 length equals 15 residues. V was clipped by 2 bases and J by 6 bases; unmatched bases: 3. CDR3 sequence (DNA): TGTGCCAGCAGTTACCCGGGGACTAGCGGCAATGAGCAGTTCTTC. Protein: CASSYPGTSGNEQFF.

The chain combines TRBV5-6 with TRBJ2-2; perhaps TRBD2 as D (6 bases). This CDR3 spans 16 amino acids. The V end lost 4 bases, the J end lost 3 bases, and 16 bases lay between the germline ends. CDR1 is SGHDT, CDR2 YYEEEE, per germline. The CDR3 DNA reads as TGTGCCAGCAGCGCCCGAGCGCGGGACGACACCGGGGAGCTGTTTTTT. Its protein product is CASSARARDDTGELFF.

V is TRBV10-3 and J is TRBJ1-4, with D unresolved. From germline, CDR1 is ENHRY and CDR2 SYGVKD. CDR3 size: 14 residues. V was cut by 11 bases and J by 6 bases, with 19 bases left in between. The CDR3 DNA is TGTGCCCAACTCCGGTGCAAGCTAGATGAAAAACTGTTTTTT. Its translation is CAQLRCKLDEKLFF.

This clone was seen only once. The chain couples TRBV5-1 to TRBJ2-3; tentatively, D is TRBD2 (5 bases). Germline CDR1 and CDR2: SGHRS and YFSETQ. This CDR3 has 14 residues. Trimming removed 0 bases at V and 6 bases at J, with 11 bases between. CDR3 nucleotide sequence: TGCGCCAGCAGCTTGGAGCGGAGTCGGGATACGCAGTATTTT. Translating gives CASSLERSRDTQYF.

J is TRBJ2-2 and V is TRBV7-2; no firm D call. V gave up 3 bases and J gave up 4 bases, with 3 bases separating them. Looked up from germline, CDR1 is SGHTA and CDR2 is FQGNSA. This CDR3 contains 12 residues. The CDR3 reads CASSFLTGELFF. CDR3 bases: TGTGCCAGCAGCTTTCTCACCGGGGAGCTGTTTTTT.

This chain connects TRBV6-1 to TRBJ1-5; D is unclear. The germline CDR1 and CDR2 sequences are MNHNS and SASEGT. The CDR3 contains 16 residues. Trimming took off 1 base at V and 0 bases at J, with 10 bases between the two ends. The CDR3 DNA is TGTGCCAGCAGTGAAGACCACAGTTATAGCAATCAGCCCCAGCATTTT. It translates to CASSEDHSYSNQPQHF.

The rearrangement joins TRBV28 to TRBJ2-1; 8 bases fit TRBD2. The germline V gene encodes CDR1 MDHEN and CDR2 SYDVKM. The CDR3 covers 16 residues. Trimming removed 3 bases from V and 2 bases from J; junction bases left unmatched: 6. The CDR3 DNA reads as TGTGCCAGCAGTTTGTGGGGACTAGTTCCCTACAATGAGCAGTTCTTC. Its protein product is CASSLWGLVPYNEQFF.

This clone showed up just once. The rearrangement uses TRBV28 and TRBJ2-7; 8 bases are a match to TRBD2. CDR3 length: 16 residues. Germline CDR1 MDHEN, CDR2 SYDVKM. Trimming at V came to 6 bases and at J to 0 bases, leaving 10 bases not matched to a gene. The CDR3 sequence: CASSSITSGNSYEQYF. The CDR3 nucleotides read TGTGCCAGCAGCTCAATAACTAGCGGCAACTCCTACGAGCAGTACTTC.

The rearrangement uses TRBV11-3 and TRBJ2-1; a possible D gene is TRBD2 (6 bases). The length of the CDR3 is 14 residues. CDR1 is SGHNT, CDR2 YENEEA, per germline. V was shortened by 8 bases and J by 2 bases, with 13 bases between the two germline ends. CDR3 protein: CASGPGGTYNEQFF. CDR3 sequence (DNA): TGTGCCAGCGGGCCCGGGGGTACCTACAATGAGCAGTTCTTC.

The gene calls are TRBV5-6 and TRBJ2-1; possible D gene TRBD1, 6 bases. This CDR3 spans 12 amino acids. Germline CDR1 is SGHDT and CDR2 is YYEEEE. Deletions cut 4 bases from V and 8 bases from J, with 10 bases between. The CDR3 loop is CASSQQGYEQFF. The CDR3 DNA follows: TGTGCCAGCAGCCAACAGGGCTATGAGCAGTTCTTC. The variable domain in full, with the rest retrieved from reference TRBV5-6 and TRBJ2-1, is DAGVTQSPTHLIKTRGQQVTLRCSPKSGHDTVSWYQQALGQGPQFIFQYYEEEERQRGNFPDRFSGHQFPNYSSELNVNALLLGDSALYLCASSQQGYEQFFGPGTRLTVL.

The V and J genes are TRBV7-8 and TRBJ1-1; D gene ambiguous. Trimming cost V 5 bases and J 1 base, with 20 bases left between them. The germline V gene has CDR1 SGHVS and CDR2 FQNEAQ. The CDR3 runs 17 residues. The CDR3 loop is CASSLPPTGRGNTEAFF. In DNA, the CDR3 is TGTGCCAGCAGCCTCCCCCCCACCGGCCGGGGGAACACTGAAGCTTTCTTT.

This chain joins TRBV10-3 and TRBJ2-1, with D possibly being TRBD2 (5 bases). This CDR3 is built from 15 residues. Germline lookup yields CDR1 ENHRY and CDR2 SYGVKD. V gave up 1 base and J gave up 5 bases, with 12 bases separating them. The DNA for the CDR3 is TGTGCCATCAGTGAGTTATGGAGCGGAAACAATGAGCAGTTCTTC. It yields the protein CAISELWSGNNEQFF.

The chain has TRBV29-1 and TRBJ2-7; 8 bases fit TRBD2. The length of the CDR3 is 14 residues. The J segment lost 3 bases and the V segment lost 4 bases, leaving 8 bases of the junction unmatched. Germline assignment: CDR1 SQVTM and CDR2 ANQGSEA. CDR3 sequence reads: CSVGTLAELYEQYF. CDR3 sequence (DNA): TGCAGCGTTGGAACACTAGCGGAGCTCTACGAGCAGTACTTC.

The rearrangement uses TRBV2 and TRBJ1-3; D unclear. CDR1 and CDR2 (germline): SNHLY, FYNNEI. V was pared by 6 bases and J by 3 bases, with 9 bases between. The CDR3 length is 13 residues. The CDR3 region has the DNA TGTGCCAGCAGCCCCCTAGGTGGAAACACCATATATTTT. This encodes CASSPLGGNTIYF.

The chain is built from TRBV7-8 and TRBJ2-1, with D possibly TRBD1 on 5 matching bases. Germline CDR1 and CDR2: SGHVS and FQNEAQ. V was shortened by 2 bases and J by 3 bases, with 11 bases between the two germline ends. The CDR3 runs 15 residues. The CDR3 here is CASSLKGFNYNEQFF. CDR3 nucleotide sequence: TGTGCCAGCAGCTTAAAGGGGTTTAACTACAATGAGCAGTTCTTC. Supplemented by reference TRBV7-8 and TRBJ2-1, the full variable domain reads GAGVSQSPRYKVAKRGQDVALRCDPISGHVSLFWYQQALGQGPEFLTYFQNEAQLDKSGLPSDRFFAERPEGSVSTLKIQRTQQEDSAVYLCASSLKGFNYNEQFFGPGTRLTVL.